These 7 T cell receptor beta chains were all obtained from the same sample, sequenced in a study of shared clonotypes between healthy human individuals. TCRdb keeps only in-frame clones here, not all; method: immunoSEQ multiplex PCR. Of 2 million to 2.5 million clones detected, about 92% appear once; the ten largest clones hold roughly 1.8%. Terminally differentiated effector memory CD45RA+ cells were excluded from the naive CD8 cells, which were CD45RO-negative and positively selected for CCR7. Material for sequencing was naive CD8+ T cells from PBMCs. The receptors come from a man between 18 and 29 years old in good health. Some clones in this sample may be carry-over from other donors' samples.

This chain joins TRBV28 and TRBJ2-7, with 10 bases that match TRBD1. The length of the CDR3 is 15 residues. Germline V gene data show CDR1 as MDHEN and CDR2 as SYDVKM. Trimming took 5 bases from V and 5 from J; bases not matched to a gene: 9. The CDR3 coding sequence is TGTGCCAGCAGTGAAACCGGGACAGGGGTCCACGAGCAGTACTTC. It specifies CASSETGTGVHEQYF.

The chain employs TRBV5-1 and TRBJ1-2, with 8 bases matching TRBD1. The trim removed 0 bases at V and 8 bases at J, leaving 12 bases unmatched. The CDR3 sequence is 16 residues long. Germline CDR1 and CDR2: SGHRS and YFSETQ. The CDR3 bases are TGCGCCAGCAGCTTGGCCGCGGGCAGGGGGCTTTTAGGCTACACCTTC. Residues: CASSLAAGRGLLGYTF.

V is TRBV19 and J is TRBJ1-4, with 7 positions matching TRBD1. There are 12 residues in the CDR3. The trim removed 8 bases at V and 8 bases at J, leaving 5 bases unmatched. The germline gives CDR1 LNHDA, CDR2 SQIVND (reference sequence). The CDR3 DNA sequence: TGTGCCAGTGGACAGGAATGGGAAAAACTGTTTTTT. Translation: CASGQEWEKLFF.

The chain is built from TRBV19 and TRBJ2-1, with 8 bases matching TRBD2. Per germline, CDR1 LNHDA and CDR2 SQIVND (reference sequence). The CDR3 length is 15 residues. After removal of 6 bases from V and 8 bases from J, the junction contained 12 bases not matched to a gene. The CDR3 sequence: CASSWTSWGSDEQFF. DNA of the CDR3: TGTGCCAGTAGCTGGACTAGCTGGGGTTCGGATGAGCAGTTCTTC.

The chain carries TRBV4-2 and TRBJ2-7; D not resolved. Germline CDR1 is LGHNA and CDR2 is YNFKEQ. The CDR3 has 13 amino acids. The V and J ends lost 0 bases and 4 bases respectively, with 7 bases between them. The CDR3 region has the DNA TGTGCCAGCAGCCAAGACGCAAGTTACGAGCAGTACTTC. Its translation is CASSQDASYEQYF.

The rearrangement uses TRBV21-1 and TRBJ1-5; the tabulated D call, TRBD1, remains unverified against the DNA. TRBV21-1 is classified as a pseudogene. CDR3 length: 16 residues. CDR3 sequence reads: CASFQGVYSSNQPQHF. CDR3 coding DNA: TGTGCCAGCTTCCAGGGGGTGTATTCTAGCAATCAGCCCCAGCATTTT.

CDR3 sequence (DNA): TGCGCCAGCAGCCAAGGGACCATCGAATCCTACGAGCAGTACTTC. Its protein is CASSQGTIESYEQYF. This chain joins TRBV4-1 and TRBJ2-7, with no clear D. Germline V CDR1 and CDR2: MGHRA, YSYEKL. This CDR3 contains 15 residues. V was trimmed by 1 base and J by 1 base, leaving 11 bases between them.